This entry features one T cell receptor beta chain sequence. Its antigen is as yet unknown. This sample stems from a study of PD-1 blockade in classical Hodgkin lymphoma. Study-wide results and limits: A reduction in baseline TCR diversity was reportedly seen in newly diagnosed patients relative to healthy donors.

The CDR3 totals 13 residues. Germline CDR1 is LNHDA and CDR2 is SQIVND (reference sequence). Germline trimming cut 4 bases from V and 8 bases from J; bases unmatched to any gene: 7. The sample's time point: newly diagnosed, previously untreated cHL patient sample. The assay was immunoSEQ multiplex PCR, and TCRdb's table has in-frame clones only and misses some. The sample has around 30,000 clones, approximately 91% seen once. This sequence joins TRBV19 and TRBJ1-1; 7 bases line up with TRBD1. The source material was peripheral blood mononuclear cells (PBMCs). This TCR came from a human donor with classical Hodgkin lymphoma. The CDR3 DNA sequence: TGTGCCAGTAGTACCGACAGGGTGGGGGAAGCTTTCTTT. Translating gives CASSTDRVGEAFF.